The T cell receptor (beta chain) described here comes from a study of T cells in Graves' hyperthyroidism and ophthalmopathy. Across the study: At initial diagnosis, before any treatment had begun, peripheral blood was obtained. General study findings and limits: In blood, most of the thyroid clonotypes expanded above 0.001 were also present.

Amplification of TCR beta CDR3 regions was performed using RNA transcripts as template. HTBI primers were used for first-round RT-PCR of the TCR CDR3. One entry per CDR3 protein results from TCRdb running MiXCR on the multiplex PCR reads. The sample holds under 700,000 distinct CDR3 sequences, approximately 15% seen once. This clonotype was seen a handful of times. Its antigen remains unidentified. Hyperthyroidism, newly diagnosed and lasting under 2 months, affected patients aged 18 to 65. The V end was cut by 1 base, the J end by 7 bases, with 11 bases between. Looked up from germline, CDR1 is MGHRA and CDR2 is YSYEKL. CDR3 length: 15 residues.

This sequence joins TRBV4-1 and TRBJ1-6; D is unresolved. The receptor's source is a woman aged 18-29 years with Graves' hyperthyroidism. Sequenced material: blood. The CDR3: CASSQARVQNSPLHF. CDR3 nucleotides: TGCGCCAGCAGCCAAGCTCGGGTACAGAATTCACCCCTCCACTTT.